Shown below are 21 T cell receptor beta chains from a single sample sequenced in a study of CD8 T cells in Susac syndrome. A quantity of about 0.5 to 1 ug RNA underwent reverse transcription using random hexamers. MiXCR was run by TCRdb on the immunoSEQ multiplex PCR reads, yielding one entry per CDR3 protein. Here the sample spans 210,000 or so distinct CDR3 sequences, 94% being singletons. Sequenced sample: CD4+ T cells from PBMCs. Receptors were obtained from a human donor with Susac syndrome.

This CDR3 reads CASSLAGTLYEQYF. CDR3 nucleotide sequence: TGTGCCAGCAGTTTAGCGGGGACACTGTACGAGCAGTACTTC. V usage is TRBV12-3 or TRBV12-4 and J usage is TRBJ2-7, with D possibly TRBD1 on 6 matching bases. CDR3 size: 14 residues. Trimming took off 0 bases at V and 4 bases at J, with 10 bases between the two ends.

For this clonotype: One end of the junction varies from germline; a read error may be responsible. This sequence joins TRBV28 and TRBJ1-6, with unresolved D. Germline CDR1 is MDHEN and CDR2 is SYDVKM. This CDR3 contains 15 residues. As DNA, the CDR3 is TGTGCCAGTAGTTTATTCCAGGCAGAAAATTCACCCCTCCACTTT. This encodes CASSLFQAENSPLHF.

The chain links TRBV2 to TRBJ1-4; D remains unclear. The germline CDR1 and CDR2 sequences are SNHLY and FYNNEI. Trimming removed 6 bases at V and 3 bases at J, with 11 bases between. CDR3 length: 14 residues. DNA of the CDR3: TGTGCCAGCAGGCTTCTGGCAGCTAATGAAAAACTGTTTTTT. Amino acid sequence: CASRLLAANEKLFF.

This clonotype appeared a single time. The chain uses TRBV18 and TRBJ1-5, with 9 bases aligning to TRBD1. After removal of 4 bases from V and 0 bases from J, the junction contained 10 bases not matched to a gene. The CDR3 length is 18 residues. The germline CDR1 and CDR2 sequences are KGHSH and LQKENI. CDR3 region: CASSLTGTGLPSNQPQHF. CDR3 coding DNA: TGTGCCAGCTCACTTACCGGGACAGGGCTACCTAGCAATCAGCCCCAGCATTTT.

A remark on this clonotype: At one of its ends the junction is not consistent with the germline gene, which may arise from a read error. The genes are TRBV6-4 and TRBJ1-4; unclear D gene. The length of the CDR3 is 10 residues. The V gene's germline CDR1 is MRHNA and CDR2 SNTAGT. CDR3 DNA: TGTGCCAGCAGTAGTCCGGGTCCCTATTTT. Translated, it gives CASSSPGPYF.

This clonotype was detected only once. The chain combines TRBV7-2 with TRBJ2-2, with 7 bases lining up with TRBD1. Germline V gene sequence: CDR1 SGHTA, CDR2 FQGNSA. This CDR3 is built from 15 residues. V lost 6 bases to trimming and J lost 7 bases; unmatched junction nucleotides: 11. CDR3 residues: CASRLQGTGVGELFF. CDR3 nucleotide sequence: TGTGCCAGCAGGCTACAGGGGACCGGGGTCGGGGAGCTGTTTTTT. The whole variable domain, filled in from reference TRBV7-2 and TRBJ2-2, reads GAGVSQSPSNKVTEKGKDVELRCDPISGHTALYWYRQSLGQGLEFLIYFQGNSAPDKSGLPSDRFSAERTGGSVSTLTIQRTQQEDSAVYLCASRLQGTGVGELFFGEGSRLTVL.

The chain combines TRBV5-1 with TRBJ2-5; D possibly matches TRBD1 or TRBD2 (5 bases each). The CDR3 sequence is 15 residues long. V was clipped by 1 base and J by 2 bases, with 12 bases between them. In germline, CDR1 is SGHRS, CDR2 YFSETQ. The CDR3 DNA is TGCGCCAGCAGCTTGTCTCAGGGCGGGCAAGAGACCCAGTACTTC. Translation gives CASSLSQGGQETQYF. Full variable domain (rest looked up from reference TRBV5-1 and TRBJ2-5): KAGVTQTPRYLIKTRGQQVTLSCSPISGHRSVSWYQQTPGQGLQFLFEYFSETQRNKGNFPGRFSGRQFSNSRSEMNVSTLELGDSALYLCASSLSQGGQETQYFGPGTRLLVL.

The chain employs TRBV29-1 and TRBJ2-3; D remains ambiguous. V was shortened by 5 bases and J by 1 base, with 13 bases between the two germline ends. Germline CDR1 and CDR2: SQVTM and ANQGSEA. The CDR3 covers 14 residues. The chain's CDR3 is CSVNAGSRTDTQYF. DNA for the CDR3: TGCAGCGTTAATGCTGGATCTCGCACAGATACGCAGTATTTT.

V gene TRBV5-4 combines with J gene TRBJ2-3, with 8 positions matching TRBD1. V dropped 2 bases and J dropped 5; count of bases not matched to a gene: 7. In germline, CDR1 is SGHNT, CDR2 YYREEE (reference sequence). The CDR3 has 15 amino acids. The CDR3, as DNA: TGTGCCAGCAGCTTCCGGGACAGGAGTGAAGATACGCAGTATTTT. Its translation is CASSFRDRSEDTQYF.

This chain uses TRBV7-2 with TRBJ2-7; TRBD2 aligns across 11 bases. CDR1 and CDR2 (germline): SGHTA, FQGNSA. This CDR3 spans 16 amino acids. V lost 5 bases to trimming and J lost 1 base; unmatched junction nucleotides: 7. The chain's CDR3 is CASSPRLAGISYEQYF. Here the CDR3 DNA reads TGTGCCAGCAGCCCCCGACTAGCGGGGATTTCCTACGAGCAGTACTTC. Full variable domain (missing parts from reference TRBV7-2 and TRBJ2-7): GAGVSQSPSNKVTEKGKDVELRCDPISGHTALYWYRQSLGQGLEFLIYFQGNSAPDKSGLPSDRFSAERTGGSVSTLTIQRTQQEDSAVYLCASSPRLAGISYEQYFGPGTRLTVT.

The genes are TRBV11-2 and TRBJ2-1; 9 nucleotides line up with TRBD1. Germline V CDR1 and CDR2: SGHAT, FQNNGV. The ends lost 1 base at V and 1 base at J; junction bases unmatched: 2. CDR3 length equals 16 residues. The CDR3 coding sequence is TGTGCCAGCAGCTTAGGTGGGACAGGGTCCTACAATGAGCAGTTCTTC. It codes for CASSLGGTGSYNEQFF.

This sequence joins TRBV19 and TRBJ2-3; 9 bases agree with TRBD1. The junction had 9 bases not matched to a gene; V was cut back by 6 bases and J by 5 bases. Germline CDR1 and CDR2: LNHDA and SQIVND (reference sequence). The CDR3 consists of 15 residues. CDR3 loop: CASSPPGTGLDTQYF. The DNA for the CDR3 is TGTGCCAGTAGCCCTCCCGGGACAGGGCTAGATACGCAGTATTTT.

The rearrangement joins TRBV12-3 or TRBV12-4 to TRBJ1-1; D call uncertain. The ends were cut back, 5 bases at V and 1 base at J, with 11 bases in the middle. The length of the CDR3 is 14 residues. The DNA for the CDR3 is TGTGCCAGCAGTGTCATAATAAGGAACACTGAAGCTTTCTTT. Its protein product is CASSVIIRNTEAFF.

This chain joins TRBV5-1 and TRBJ2-3, with TRBD2 identical over 7 bases. This CDR3 region has 15 residues. V shed 10 bases and J 5 bases; nucleotides not matched to a gene: 16. The germline gives CDR1 SGHRS, CDR2 YFSETQ. The CDR3 loop reads CASTGGTSVGDTQYF. The DNA of the CDR3 is TGCGCCTCAACCGGGGGGACCTCGGTCGGAGATACGCAGTATTTT.

The chain combines TRBV2 with TRBJ1-2; D not certain. CDR3 size: 14 residues. Trimming removed 6 bases at V and 2 bases at J, with 13 bases between. CDR1 and CDR2 (germline): SNHLY, FYNNEI. In DNA form, the CDR3 reads TGTGCCAGCAGAAGGTCTACCTCCAACTATGGCTACACCTTC. It encodes CASRRSTSNYGYTF.

This clonotype was seen only once. The CDR3 DNA sequence: TGTGCCAGCAGTTTCCCTGGACAGGGAAACACTGAAGCTTTCTTT. This gives the protein CASSFPGQGNTEAFF. The chain recombines TRBV12-3 or TRBV12-4 with TRBJ1-1; 8 bases match TRBD1. V gave up 3 bases and J gave up 2 bases; unmatched junction bases: 5. CDR3 length: 15 amino acids.

The chain joins TRBV29-1 to TRBJ1-1, with 9 bases that match TRBD1. V lost 6 bases to trimming and J lost 1 base; unmatched junction nucleotides: 3. This CDR3 spans 13 amino acids. Germline V gene sequence: CDR1 SQVTM, CDR2 ANQGSEA. CDR3 sequence (DNA): TGCAGCGTAAACAGGGGGCGGAACACTGAAGCTTTCTTT. It yields the protein CSVNRGRNTEAFF.

The rearrangement joins TRBV6-5 to TRBJ1-1; the D gene is possibly TRBD1 (6 bases). Germline CDR1 MNHEY, CDR2 SVGAGI. The ends were cut back, 2 bases at V and 7 bases at J, with 20 bases in the middle. CDR3 length: 16 residues. This chain's CDR3 is CASSYALTGRVSEAFF. In DNA form, the CDR3 reads TGTGCCAGCAGTTACGCCCTAACAGGGAGGGTGAGTGAAGCTTTCTTT.

The chain combines TRBV30 with TRBJ1-6; D perhaps matches TRBD1 (6 bases). The V gene's germline CDR1 is GTSNPN and CDR2 SVGIG (reference sequence). V lost 1 base, J lost 3 bases, and 10 bases lay in between. The CDR3 extends over 15 amino acids. In DNA form, the CDR3 reads TGTGCCTGGAGTGGTGGACAGCTCTATAATTCACCCCTCCACTTT. Translated: CAWSGGQLYNSPLHF. The full variable domain, completed using reference TRBV30 and TRBJ1-6, is SQTIHQWPATLVQPVGSPLSLECTVEGTSNPNLYWYRQAAGRGLQLLFYSVGIGQISSEVPQNLSASRPQDRQFILSSKKLLLSDSGFYLCAWSGGQLYNSPLHFGNGTRLTVT.

This clonotype was recorded only once. The chain links TRBV30 to TRBJ2-5; 7 nucleotides agree with TRBD1. V lost 6 bases and J lost 1; bases outside the gene matches: 8. This CDR3 spans 14 amino acids. Germline CDR1 is GTSNPN and CDR2 is SVGIG (reference sequence). As DNA, the CDR3 is TGTGCCTGCGACTCGACAGGGACCCAAGAGACCCAGTACTTC. It encodes CACDSTGTQETQYF.

The V and J genes are TRBV28 and TRBJ1-6; unclear D gene. CDR3 length: 14 amino acids. Deletions cut 5 bases from V and 8 bases from J, with 13 bases between. Germline CDR1 MDHEN, CDR2 SYDVKM. In DNA, the CDR3 is TGTGCCAGCAGTCCTTCGGGTGCCTATTCACCCCTCCACTTT. Protein sequence: CASSPSGAYSPLHF.